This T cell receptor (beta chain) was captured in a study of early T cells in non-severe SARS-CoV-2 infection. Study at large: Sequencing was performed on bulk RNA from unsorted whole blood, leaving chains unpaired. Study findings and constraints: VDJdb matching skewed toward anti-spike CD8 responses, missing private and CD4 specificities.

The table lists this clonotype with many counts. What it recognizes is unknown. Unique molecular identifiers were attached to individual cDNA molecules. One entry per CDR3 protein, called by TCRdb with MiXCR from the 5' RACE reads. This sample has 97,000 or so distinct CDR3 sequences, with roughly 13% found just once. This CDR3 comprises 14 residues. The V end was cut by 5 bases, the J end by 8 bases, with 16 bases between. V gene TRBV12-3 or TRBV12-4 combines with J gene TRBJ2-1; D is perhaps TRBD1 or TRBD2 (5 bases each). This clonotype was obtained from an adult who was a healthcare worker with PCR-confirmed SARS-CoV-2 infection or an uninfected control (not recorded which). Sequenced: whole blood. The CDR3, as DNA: TGTGCCAGCAGTCCCCAGGGATCGAGGGATGAGCAGTTCTTC. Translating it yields CASSPQGSRDEQFF.